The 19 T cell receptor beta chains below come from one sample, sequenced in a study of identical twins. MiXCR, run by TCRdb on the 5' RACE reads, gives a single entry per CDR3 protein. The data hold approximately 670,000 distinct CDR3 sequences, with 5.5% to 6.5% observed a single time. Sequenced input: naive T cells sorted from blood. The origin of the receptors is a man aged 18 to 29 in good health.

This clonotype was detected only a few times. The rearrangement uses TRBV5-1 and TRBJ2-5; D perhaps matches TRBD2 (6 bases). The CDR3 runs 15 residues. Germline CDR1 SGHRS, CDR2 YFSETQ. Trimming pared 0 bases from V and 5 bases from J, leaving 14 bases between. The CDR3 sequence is CASSLAGEDGETQYF. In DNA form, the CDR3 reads TGCGCCAGCAGCTTGGCGGGAGAGGATGGGGAGACCCAGTACTTC.

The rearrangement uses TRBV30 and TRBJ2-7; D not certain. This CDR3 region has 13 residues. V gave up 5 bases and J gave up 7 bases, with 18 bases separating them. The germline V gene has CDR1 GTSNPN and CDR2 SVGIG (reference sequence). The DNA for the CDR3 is TGTGCCTGGGAACAAGGGCGAGATCGAGAGCAGTACTTC. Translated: CAWEQGRDREQYF.

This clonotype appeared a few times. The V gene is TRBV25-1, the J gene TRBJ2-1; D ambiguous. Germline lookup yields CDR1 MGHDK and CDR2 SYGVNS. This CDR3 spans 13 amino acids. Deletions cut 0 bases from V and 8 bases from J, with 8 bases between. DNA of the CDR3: TGTGCCAGCAGTGAATACGGCTTTGATGAGCAGTTCTTC. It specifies CASSEYGFDEQFF.

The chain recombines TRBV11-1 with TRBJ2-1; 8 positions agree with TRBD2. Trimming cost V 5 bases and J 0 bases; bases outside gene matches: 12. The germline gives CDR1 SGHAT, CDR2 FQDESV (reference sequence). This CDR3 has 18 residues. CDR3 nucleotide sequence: TGTGCCAGCAGCGGGTTAGCGGGACTACAGAGCTCCTACAATGAGCAGTTCTTC. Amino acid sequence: CASSGLAGLQSSYNEQFF.

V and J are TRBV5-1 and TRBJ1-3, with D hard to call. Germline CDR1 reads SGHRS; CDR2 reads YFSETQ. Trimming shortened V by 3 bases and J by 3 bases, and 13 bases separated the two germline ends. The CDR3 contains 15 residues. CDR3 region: CASSSERGGGNTIYF. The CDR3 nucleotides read TGCGCCAGCAGCTCGGAACGGGGAGGTGGAAACACCATATATTTT.

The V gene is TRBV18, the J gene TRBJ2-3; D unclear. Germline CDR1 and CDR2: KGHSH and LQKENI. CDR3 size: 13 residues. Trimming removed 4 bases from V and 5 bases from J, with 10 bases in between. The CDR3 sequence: CASSLTLQDTQYF. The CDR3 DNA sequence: TGTGCCAGCTCACTAACGCTGCAAGATACGCAGTATTTT.

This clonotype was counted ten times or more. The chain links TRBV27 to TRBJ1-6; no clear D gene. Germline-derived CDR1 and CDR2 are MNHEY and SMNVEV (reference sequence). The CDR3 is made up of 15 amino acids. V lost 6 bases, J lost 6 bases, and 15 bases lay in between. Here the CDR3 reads CASRISSATNSPLHF. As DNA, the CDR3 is TGTGCCAGCAGAATATCATCGGCGACTAATTCACCCCTCCACTTT.

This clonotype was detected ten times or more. Here the CDR3 reads CSVDPPGSTDTQYF. CDR3 coding DNA: TGCAGCGTTGACCCGCCGGGTTCCACAGATACGCAGTATTTT. V gene TRBV29-1 combines with J gene TRBJ2-3; D is uncertain. Trimming pared 3 bases from V and 2 bases from J, leaving 12 bases between. CDR1 SQVTM and CDR2 ANQGSEA come from the germline V gene. CDR3 size: 14 residues.

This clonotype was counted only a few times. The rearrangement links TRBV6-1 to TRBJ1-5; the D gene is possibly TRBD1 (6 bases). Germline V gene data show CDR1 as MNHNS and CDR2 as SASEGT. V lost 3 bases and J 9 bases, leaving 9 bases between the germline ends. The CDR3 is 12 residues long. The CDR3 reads CASSEGGTPQHF. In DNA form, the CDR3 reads TGTGCCAGCAGTGAGGGGGGCACGCCCCAGCATTTT.

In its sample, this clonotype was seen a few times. CDR3 sequence (DNA): TGTGCCAGCAGCCAAGGTCTAGGGTCCTACGAGCAGTACGTC. Its protein is CASSQGLGSYEQYV. This chain joins TRBV3-1 and TRBJ2-7; the D is unclear. The ends were cut back, 1 base at V and 1 base at J, with 8 bases in the middle. This CDR3 contains 14 residues. Germline CDR1 is LGHDT and CDR2 is YNNKEL (reference sequence).

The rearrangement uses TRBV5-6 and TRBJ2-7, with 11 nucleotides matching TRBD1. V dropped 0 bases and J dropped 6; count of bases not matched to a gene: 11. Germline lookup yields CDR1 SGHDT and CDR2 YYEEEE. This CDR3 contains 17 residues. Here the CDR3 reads CASSLVPHRGQGVEQYF. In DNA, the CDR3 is TGTGCCAGCAGCTTGGTCCCCCACCGGGGACAGGGGGTCGAGCAGTACTTC.

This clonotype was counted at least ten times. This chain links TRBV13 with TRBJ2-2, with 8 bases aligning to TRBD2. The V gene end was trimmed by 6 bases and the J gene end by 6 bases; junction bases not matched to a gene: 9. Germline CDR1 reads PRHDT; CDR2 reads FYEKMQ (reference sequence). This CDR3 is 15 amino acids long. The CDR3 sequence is CASSSGTRVPGELFF. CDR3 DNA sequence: TGTGCCAGCAGTTCCGGGACTAGGGTGCCCGGGGAGCTGTTTTTT.

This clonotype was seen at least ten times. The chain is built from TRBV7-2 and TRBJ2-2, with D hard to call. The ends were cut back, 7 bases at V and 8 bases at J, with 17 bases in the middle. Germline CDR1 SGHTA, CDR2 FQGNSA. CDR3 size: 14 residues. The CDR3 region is CASTKGPAEGELFF. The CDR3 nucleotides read TGTGCCAGCACCAAGGGCCCAGCAGAGGGGGAGCTGTTTTTT.

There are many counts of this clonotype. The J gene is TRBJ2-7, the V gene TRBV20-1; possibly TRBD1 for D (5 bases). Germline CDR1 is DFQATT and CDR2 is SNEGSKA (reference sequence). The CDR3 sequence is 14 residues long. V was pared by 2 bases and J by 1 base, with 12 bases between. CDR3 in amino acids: CSARSRALSYEQYF. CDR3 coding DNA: TGCAGTGCTAGATCCAGGGCCCTTTCCTACGAGCAGTACTTC.

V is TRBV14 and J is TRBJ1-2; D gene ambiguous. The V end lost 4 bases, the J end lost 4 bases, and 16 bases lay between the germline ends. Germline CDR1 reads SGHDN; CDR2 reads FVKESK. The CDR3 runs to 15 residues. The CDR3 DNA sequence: TGTGCCAGCAGCCGCATTACGAGGGATTTCTATGGCTACACCTTC. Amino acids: CASSRITRDFYGYTF.

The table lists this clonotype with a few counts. The CDR3 reads CASSLAGQLNGYTF. The CDR3, as DNA: TGCGCCAGCAGCTTGGCGGGACAGCTAAATGGCTACACCTTC. The chain has TRBV5-1 and TRBJ1-2, with 7 bases fitting TRBD1. V lost 0 bases to trimming and J lost 6 bases; unmatched junction nucleotides: 5. CDR3 length: 14 amino acids. Germline CDR1 reads SGHRS; CDR2 reads YFSETQ.

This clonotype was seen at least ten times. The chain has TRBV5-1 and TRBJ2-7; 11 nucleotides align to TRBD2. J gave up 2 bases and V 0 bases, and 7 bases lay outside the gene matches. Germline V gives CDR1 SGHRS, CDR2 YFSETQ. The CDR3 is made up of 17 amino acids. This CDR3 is CASSLEGLAVPPYEQYF. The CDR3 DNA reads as TGCGCCAGCAGCTTGGAGGGACTAGCGGTCCCCCCCTACGAGCAGTACTTC.

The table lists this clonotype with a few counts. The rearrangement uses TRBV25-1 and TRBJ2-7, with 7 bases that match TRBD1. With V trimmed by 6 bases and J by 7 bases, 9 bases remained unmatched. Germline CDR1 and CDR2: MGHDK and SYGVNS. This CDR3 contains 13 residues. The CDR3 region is CASRDRWGLEQYV. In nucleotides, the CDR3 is TGTGCCAGCAGGGACAGGTGGGGATTGGAGCAGTACGTC.

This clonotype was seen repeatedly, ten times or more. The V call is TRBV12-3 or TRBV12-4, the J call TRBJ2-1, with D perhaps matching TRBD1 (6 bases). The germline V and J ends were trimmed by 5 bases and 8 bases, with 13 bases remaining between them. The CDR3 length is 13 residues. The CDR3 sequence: CASSLDRTDEQFF. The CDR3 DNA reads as TGTGCCAGCAGTCTCGACAGGACGGATGAGCAGTTCTTC.